This record concerns one T cell receptor (beta chain) sequence. Its antigen specificity is not known. Base qualities are missing; no much larger clone stands one base away. From the germline V gene (reference sequence), CDR1 is DFQATT and CDR2 is SNEGSKA. V trim: 4 bases; J trim: 12 bases; unmatched bases: 11. The CDR3 runs 14 amino acids, cysteine and phenylalanine included. The sequence is cut down to CDR3 DNA, 42 bases in frame from base 1. This sample's time point label indicates: newly diagnosed GD, antithyroid drugs for less than 3 months. For both TCR sequencing and RNA sequencing, RNA was extracted from PBMCs in TRIzol. The diagnosis of Graves' disease followed American Thyroid Association guidelines. Patients were recruited from an endocrinology department in Xi'an, China. Each patient gave 8.5 to 9.5 milliliters of peripheral blood, collected in an EDTA anticoagulant tube. Ficoll Paque Plus density gradient separation was used to isolate PBMCs, and no further T cell sorting was performed. An Agilent 2100 Bioanalyzer and agarose gel were used to check RNA quality, and a NanoDrop 2000 was used to measure RNA concentration.

Preparation of the library involved multiplex PCR. Sequencing relied on an Illumina HiSeq 4000. To build TCR beta libraries, CDR3 regions were amplified by Arm-PCR using iRepertoire HTBI primers. Gel purification was performed on PCR products prior to sequencing. The paper's data handling went like this. Gene usage analysis of CDR3 amino acid clonotypes used the 60 to 75 TRBV and 14 TRBJ segments found across samples. Filtered high-quality paired reads were merged into contigs using COPE and FqMerger. Contigs were aligned with BLAST to IMGT TRBV, TRBD and TRBJ reference genes, and CDR3 was defined per IMGT. Any clonotype with a frequency above 0.1% was classified as a highly expanded clone. Shannon entropy served as the measure of repertoire diversity, while the Gini coefficient captured V-J evenness. Clonotypes shared by more than one individual were considered public. Clones were called with MiXCR by TCRdb after fastp trimmed the public reads at Q25, and only in-frame beta chains were retained. Records with the same CDR3 protein are collapsed into one entry carrying the most frequent genes and DNA. The V and J calls reflect TCRdb's pipeline rather than the authors' work. Present in this sample are about 620,000 distinct CDR3 sequences, roughly 15% of which were seen just once. Roughly 18% of the sample rests with the top ten.

This record comes from a study of regulatory T cells in long-lasting Graves disease (dated by TCRdb to 2020 to 2022). As for the study more broadly: Patients with newly diagnosed Graves' disease had been on antithyroid drugs for under 3 months. The study was conducted in China and was registered as a clinical trial. TCR sequencing covered some 13 persistent and 20 newly diagnosed Graves' disease patients, 33 samples in total. This study used TCR sequencing and RNA sequencing of peripheral blood to compare persistent Graves' disease patients against newly diagnosed Graves' disease patients.

What the authors observed across the whole study: Sequencing and analysis were restricted to the TCR beta chain. Patients with persistent disease shared more public clonotypes (about 3,000) than newly diagnosed patients did (nearly 1,000). Preferential use of TRBV28, TRBJ1-2 and TRBJ2-5 was observed in persistent disease, whereas TRBV20-1 and TRBJ2-1 were favored in newly diagnosed disease. Lower TCR Shannon entropy and fewer highly expanded clones were observed in persistent Graves' disease patients than in newly diagnosed patients, which suggested clonal expansion. The study examined only peripheral blood because the primary lesion, thyroid tissue, could not be accessed. The small sample size was acknowledged by the authors as a limitation that may reduce accuracy.

These data were also reused for a study on T cells in Graves' hyperthyroidism and ophthalmopathy. The second study's authors report: A patient counted as having stable Graves' hyperthyroidism if no progression to ophthalmopathy occurred over 18 months of follow-up. Hyperthyroidism patients were newly diagnosed, had a disease duration of under 2 months, and were aged 18 to 65 years. Any patient with an uncontrolled infection, another autoimmune disease, pregnancy or lactation was excluded. Clinical symptoms, serum thyroxine and TRAb, thyroid ultrasound, and orbital computed tomography formed the basis for the diagnoses. The first round of RT-PCR for the TCR CDR3 was performed with the HTBI primer set and the Qiagen OneStep RT-PCR kit. Most expanded thyroid clonotypes (frequency above 0.001) were also detected in blood, suggesting blood repertoires may reflect thyroid immune responses. A model built on a 13 V-J signature distinguished ophthalmopathy from stable hyperthyroidism, reaching about 88% sensitivity and about 81% specificity in cross-validation and 80%/75% in testing. During validation, the model predicted progression to ophthalmopathy a median of roughly six months ahead of onset, with around 71% sensitivity and less than 85% specificity. A discovery cohort of around 98 patients, roughly 43 with Graves' ophthalmopathy and about 58 with stable Graves' hyperthyroidism, was used to find distinguishing TCR V-J signatures. Prospective prediction of ophthalmopathy was tested in an independent validation cohort of approximately 19 hyperthyroidism patients and some 17 patients who later progressed to ophthalmopathy. For training and testing, the 95 to 100 patients in the discovery cohort were randomly divided in a 7:3 ratio. In roughly six Graves' hyperthyroidism patients, the study also compared T-cell repertoires from thyroid tissue with T-cell repertoires from blood. Once sampling was done, hyperthyroidism patients were given methimazole at a starting dose of 30 mg daily, whereas ophthalmopathy patients were given high-dose intravenous methylprednisolone. Libraries were constructed in a second round of multiplex PCR, after which size selection and purification were performed. Sequencing of the libraries was done on an Illumina HiSeq2000 using paired-end 100 bp reads. SOAPnuke was used to process the raw data, throwing out any read that contained adapters or uncalled bases, had a mean Phred below 15, or lacked an exact constant-primer or identifier match. COPE v1.2.5 was used to merge the high-quality paired reads, and each unique nucleotide sequence was defined as a clonotype. MiTCR v1.1 was used to align the clonotypes against IMGT TRBV, TRBD and TRBJ reference segments. The analysis included only V-J combinations with a frequency above 0.0001, which together covered 99% to 99.2% of the repertoires. A TCS score was defined as the ratio of F50 (clonal expansion) to E x V (chaos), with BLOSUM62-based TCRdist applied between CDR3 peptides within each V-J. Welch's t-statistics and random forest reduced around 550 V-J features to 13, which were used in a naive Bayes classifier (R e1071). Sample size was not statistically predetermined, and blinding of investigators to group allocation was not performed. TCR Vbeta CDR3 sequencing of approximately 140 peripheral blood samples (under 45 ophthalmopathy, some 75 hyperthyroidism and some 17 progressor patients) is reported in the paper.

The TCR was taken from a woman between 25 and 40 years old with Graves disease. Donor details come from another sample of the same person, matched by shared clones. The chain links TRBV20-1 with TRBJ1-5, and TRBD1 aligns with 11 junction nucleotides. The material was peripheral blood mononuclear cells (PBMCs), obtained at new diagnosis, from a patient treated with antithyroid drugs. The CDR3 region has the sequence CSAKRPGQGVLQHF. The nucleotides are TGCAGTGCTAAACGACCGGGACAGGGGGTGCTCCAGCATTTT.